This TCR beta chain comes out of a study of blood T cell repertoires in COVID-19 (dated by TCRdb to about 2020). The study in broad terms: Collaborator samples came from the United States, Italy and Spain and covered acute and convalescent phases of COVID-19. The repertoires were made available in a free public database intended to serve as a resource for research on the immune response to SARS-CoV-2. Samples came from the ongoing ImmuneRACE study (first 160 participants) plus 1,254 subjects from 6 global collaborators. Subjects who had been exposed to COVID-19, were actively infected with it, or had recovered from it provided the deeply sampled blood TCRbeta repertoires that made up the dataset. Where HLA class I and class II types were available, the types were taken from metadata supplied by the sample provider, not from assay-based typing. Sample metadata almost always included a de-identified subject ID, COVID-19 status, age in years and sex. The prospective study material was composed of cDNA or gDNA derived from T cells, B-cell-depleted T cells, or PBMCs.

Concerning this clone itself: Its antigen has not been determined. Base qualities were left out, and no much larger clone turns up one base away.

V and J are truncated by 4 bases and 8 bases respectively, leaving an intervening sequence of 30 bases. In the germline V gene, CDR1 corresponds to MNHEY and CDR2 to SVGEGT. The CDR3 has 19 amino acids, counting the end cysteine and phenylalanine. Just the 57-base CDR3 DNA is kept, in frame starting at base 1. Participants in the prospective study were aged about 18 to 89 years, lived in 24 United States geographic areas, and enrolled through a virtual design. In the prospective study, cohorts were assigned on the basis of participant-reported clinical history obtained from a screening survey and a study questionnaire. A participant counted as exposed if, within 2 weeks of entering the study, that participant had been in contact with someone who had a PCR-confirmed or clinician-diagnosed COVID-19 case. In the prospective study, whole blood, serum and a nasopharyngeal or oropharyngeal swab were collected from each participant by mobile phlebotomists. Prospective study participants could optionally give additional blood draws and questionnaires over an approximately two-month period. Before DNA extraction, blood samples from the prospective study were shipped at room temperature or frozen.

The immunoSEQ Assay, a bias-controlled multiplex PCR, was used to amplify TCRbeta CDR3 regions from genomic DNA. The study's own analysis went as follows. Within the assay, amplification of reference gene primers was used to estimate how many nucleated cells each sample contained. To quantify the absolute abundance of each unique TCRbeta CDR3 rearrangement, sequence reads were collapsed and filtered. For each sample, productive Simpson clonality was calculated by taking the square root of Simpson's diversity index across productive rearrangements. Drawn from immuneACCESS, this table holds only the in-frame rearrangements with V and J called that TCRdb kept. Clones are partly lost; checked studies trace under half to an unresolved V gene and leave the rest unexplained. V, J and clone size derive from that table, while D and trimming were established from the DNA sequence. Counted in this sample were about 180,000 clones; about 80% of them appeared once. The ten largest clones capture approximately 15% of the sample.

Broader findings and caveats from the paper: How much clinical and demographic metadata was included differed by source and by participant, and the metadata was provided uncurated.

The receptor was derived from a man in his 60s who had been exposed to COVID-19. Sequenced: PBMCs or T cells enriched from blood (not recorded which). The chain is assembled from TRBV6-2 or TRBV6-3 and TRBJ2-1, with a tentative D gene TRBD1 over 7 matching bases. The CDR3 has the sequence CASSWPGTDDSGWPHEQFF. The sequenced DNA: TGTGCCAGCAGTTGGCCCGGGACAGACGATAGCGGTTGGCCCCATGAGCAGTTCTTC.